These 2 T cell receptor beta chains share one sample of origin, sequenced in a study of blood T cell repertoires in COVID-19. Only in-frame clones appear in the TCRdb table, and some are missing; sequencing was by immunoSEQ multiplex PCR. The profile shows approximately 180,000 clones, over 65% of them singletons. Sequences were obtained from peripheral blood. The receptors stem from a person aged 65 to 85 with COVID-19, enrolled during active disease.

The rearrangement links TRBV28 to TRBJ1-4; perhaps TRBD1 as D (5 bases). Between the trimmed V and J ends, which lost 4 bases and 10 bases, there was a span of 10 bases. The CDR3 totals 12 residues. Germline V gene data show CDR1 as MDHEN and CDR2 as SYDVKM. The CDR3, as DNA: TGTGCCAGCAGTTGGTCGGGGGTAAAACTGTTTTTT. This codes for CASSWSGVKLFF. Full variable domain (missing parts from reference TRBV28 and TRBJ1-4): DVKVTQSSRYLVKRTGEKVFLECVQDMDHENMFWYRQDPGLGLRLIYFSYDVKMKEKGDIPEGYSVSREKKERFSLILESASTNQTSMYLCASSWSGVKLFFGSGTQLSVL.

This chain connects TRBV28 to TRBJ2-7; D is unclear. Germline V lookup: CDR1 MDHEN, CDR2 SYDVKM. The CDR3 loop spans 14 amino acids. The germline V and J ends were trimmed by 1 base and 5 bases, with 12 bases remaining between them. The CDR3, as DNA: TGTGCCAGCAGTTTATCTGCAGGCTTCCACGAGCAGTACTTC. Translated: CASSLSAGFHEQYF.